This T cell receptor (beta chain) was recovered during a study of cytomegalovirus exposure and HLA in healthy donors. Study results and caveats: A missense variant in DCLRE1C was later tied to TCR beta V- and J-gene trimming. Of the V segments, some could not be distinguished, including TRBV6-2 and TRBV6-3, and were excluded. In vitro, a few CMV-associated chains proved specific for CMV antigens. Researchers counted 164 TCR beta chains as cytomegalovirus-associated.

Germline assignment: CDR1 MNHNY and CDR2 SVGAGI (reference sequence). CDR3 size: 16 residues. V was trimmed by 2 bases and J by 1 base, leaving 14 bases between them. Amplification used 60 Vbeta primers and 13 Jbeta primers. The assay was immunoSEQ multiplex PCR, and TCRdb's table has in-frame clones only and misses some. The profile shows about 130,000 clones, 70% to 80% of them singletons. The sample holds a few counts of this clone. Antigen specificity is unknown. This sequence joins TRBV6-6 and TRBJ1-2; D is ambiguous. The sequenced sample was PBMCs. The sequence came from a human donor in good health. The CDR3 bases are TGTGCCAGCAGTTACCAAACGACACTGGTTAACTATGGCTACACCTTC. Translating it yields CASSYQTTLVNYGYTF.